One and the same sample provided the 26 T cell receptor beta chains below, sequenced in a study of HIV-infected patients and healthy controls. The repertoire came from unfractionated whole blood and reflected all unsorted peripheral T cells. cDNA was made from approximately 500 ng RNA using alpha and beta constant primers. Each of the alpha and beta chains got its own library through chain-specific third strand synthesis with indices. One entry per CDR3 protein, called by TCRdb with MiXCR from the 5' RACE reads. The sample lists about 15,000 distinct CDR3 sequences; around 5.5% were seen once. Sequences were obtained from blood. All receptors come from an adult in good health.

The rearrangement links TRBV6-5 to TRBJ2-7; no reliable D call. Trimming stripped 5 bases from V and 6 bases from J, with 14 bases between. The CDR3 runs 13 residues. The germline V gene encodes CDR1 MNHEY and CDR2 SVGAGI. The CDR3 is CASSPGRFIEQYF. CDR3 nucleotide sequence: TGTGCCAGCAGTCCGGGTAGATTTATCGAGCAGTACTTC.

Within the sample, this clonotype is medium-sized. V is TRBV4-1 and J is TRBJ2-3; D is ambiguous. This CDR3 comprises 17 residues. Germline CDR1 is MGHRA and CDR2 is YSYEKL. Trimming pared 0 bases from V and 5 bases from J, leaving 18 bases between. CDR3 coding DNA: TGCGCCAGCAGCCAAGATTCGCCTCACGGGCTTGAAGATACGCAGTATTTT. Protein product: CASSQDSPHGLEDTQYF.

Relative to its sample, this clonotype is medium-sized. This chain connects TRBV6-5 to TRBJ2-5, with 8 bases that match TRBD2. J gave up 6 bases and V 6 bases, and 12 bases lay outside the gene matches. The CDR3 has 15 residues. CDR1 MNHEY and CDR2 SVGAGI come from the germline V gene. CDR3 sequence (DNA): TGTGCCAGCAGAAACCCCGGGGGGGCCATGAAGACCCAGTACTTC. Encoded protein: CASRNPGGAMKTQYF.

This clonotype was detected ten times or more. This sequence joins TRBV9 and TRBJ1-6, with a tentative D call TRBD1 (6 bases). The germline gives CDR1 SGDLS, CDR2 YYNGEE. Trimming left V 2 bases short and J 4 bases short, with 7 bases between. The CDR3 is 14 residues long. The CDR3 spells CASSVTGYNSPLHF. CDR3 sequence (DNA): TGTGCCAGCAGCGTCACAGGGTATAATTCACCCCTCCACTTT.

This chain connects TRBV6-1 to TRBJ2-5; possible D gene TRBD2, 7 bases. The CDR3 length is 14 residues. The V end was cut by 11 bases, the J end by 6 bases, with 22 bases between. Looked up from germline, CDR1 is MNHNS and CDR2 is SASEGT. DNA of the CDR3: TGTGCCGGCGCTTCCGGGGGGCGCATAAAGACCCAGTACTTC. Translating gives CAGASGGRIKTQYF.

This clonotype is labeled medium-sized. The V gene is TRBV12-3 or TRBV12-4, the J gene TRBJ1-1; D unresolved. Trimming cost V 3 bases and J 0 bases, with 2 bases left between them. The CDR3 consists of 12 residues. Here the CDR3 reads CASSFMNTEAFF. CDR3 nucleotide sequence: TGTGCCAGCAGTTTTATGAACACTGAAGCTTTCTTT.

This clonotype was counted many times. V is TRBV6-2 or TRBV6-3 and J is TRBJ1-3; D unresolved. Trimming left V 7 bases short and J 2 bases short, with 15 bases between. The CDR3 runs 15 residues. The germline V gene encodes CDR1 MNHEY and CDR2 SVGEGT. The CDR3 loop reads CASKRQDLAGNTIYF. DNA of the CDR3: TGTGCCAGCAAAAGGCAGGACTTGGCTGGAAACACCATATATTTT.

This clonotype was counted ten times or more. CDR3 sequence (DNA): TGTGCCAGCACCGTGACAGGTTCGGGTAACACTGAAGCTTTCTTT. It codes for CASTVTGSGNTEAFF. The V and J genes are TRBV6-2 or TRBV6-3 and TRBJ1-1; a weak D match, TRBD1 (6 bases). Trimming removed 7 bases from V and 2 bases from J, with 17 bases in between. CDR3 length: 15 residues. Germline values: CDR1 MNHEY, CDR2 SVGEGT.

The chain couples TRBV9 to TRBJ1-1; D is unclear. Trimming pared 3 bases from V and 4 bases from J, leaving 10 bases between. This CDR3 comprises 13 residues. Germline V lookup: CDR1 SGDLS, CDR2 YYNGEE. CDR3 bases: TGTGCCAGCAGCGCCTCGAGGGTCACTGAAGCTTTCTTT. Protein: CASSASRVTEAFF.

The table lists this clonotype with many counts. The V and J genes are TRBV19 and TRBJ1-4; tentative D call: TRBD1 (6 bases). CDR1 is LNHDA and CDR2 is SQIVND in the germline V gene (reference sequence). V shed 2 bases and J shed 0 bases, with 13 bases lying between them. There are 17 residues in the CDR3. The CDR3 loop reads CASSIRGTSATNEKLFF. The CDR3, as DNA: TGTGCCAGTAGTATACGAGGGACATCTGCAACTAATGAAAAACTGTTTTTT.

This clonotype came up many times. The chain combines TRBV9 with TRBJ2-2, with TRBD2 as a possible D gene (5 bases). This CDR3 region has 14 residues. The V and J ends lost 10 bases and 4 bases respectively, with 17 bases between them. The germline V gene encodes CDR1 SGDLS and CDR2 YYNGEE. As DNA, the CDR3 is TGTGCCGGATCCCCGGGGAGAGCCACCGGGGAGCTGTTTTTT. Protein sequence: CAGSPGRATGELFF.

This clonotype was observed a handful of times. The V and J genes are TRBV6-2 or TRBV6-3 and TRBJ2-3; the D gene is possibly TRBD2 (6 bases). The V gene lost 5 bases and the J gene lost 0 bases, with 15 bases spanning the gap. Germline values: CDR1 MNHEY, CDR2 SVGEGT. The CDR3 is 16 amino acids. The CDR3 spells CASSERARGSTDTQYF. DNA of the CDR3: TGTGCCAGCAGTGAGCGGGCTCGGGGAAGCACAGATACGCAGTATTTT.

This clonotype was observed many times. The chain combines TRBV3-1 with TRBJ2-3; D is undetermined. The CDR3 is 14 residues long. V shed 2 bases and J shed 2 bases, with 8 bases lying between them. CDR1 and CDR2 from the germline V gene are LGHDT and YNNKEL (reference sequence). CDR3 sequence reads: CASSQLLITDTQYF. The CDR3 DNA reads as TGTGCCAGCAGCCAACTTCTGATCACAGATACGCAGTATTTT.

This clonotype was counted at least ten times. Written as DNA, the CDR3 is TGTGCCAGCAGTTGGGACTTCAACTACGAGCAGTACTTC. It specifies CASSWDFNYEQYF. This chain connects TRBV6-2 or TRBV6-3 to TRBJ2-7; D is perhaps TRBD2 (6 bases). Per germline, CDR1 MNHEY and CDR2 SVGEGT. V was pared by 4 bases and J by 3 bases, with 10 bases between. The CDR3 is 13 amino acids.

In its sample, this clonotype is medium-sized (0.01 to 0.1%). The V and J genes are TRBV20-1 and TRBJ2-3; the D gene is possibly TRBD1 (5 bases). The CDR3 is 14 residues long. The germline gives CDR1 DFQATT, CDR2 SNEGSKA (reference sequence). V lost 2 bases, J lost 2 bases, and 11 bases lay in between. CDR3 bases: TGCAGTGCTAGACTTCCAGGGCTCACAGATACGCAGTATTTT. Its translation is CSARLPGLTDTQYF.

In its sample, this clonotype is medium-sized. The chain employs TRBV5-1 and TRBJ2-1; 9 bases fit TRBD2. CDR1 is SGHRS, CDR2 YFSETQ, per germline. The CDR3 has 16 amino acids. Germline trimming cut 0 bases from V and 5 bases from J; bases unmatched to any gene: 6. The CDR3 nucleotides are TGCGCCAGCAGCTTGGATCCTGGGACTAGCCACAATGAGCAGTTCTTC. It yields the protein CASSLDPGTSHNEQFF. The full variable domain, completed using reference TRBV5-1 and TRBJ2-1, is KAGVTQTPRYLIKTRGQQVTLSCSPISGHRSVSWYQQTPGQGLQFLFEYFSETQRNKGNFPGRFSGRQFSNSRSEMNVSTLELGDSALYLCASSLDPGTSHNEQFFGPGTRLTVL.

CDR3: CSVPGQRNYGYTF. CDR3 sequence (DNA): TGCAGCGTGCCGGGACAGAGGAACTATGGCTACACCTTC. V usage is TRBV29-1 and J usage is TRBJ1-2; 7 bases map to TRBD1. The CDR3 has 13 amino acids. Looked up from germline, CDR1 is SQVTM and CDR2 is ANQGSEA. V lost 6 bases to trimming and J lost 2 bases; unmatched junction nucleotides: 6.

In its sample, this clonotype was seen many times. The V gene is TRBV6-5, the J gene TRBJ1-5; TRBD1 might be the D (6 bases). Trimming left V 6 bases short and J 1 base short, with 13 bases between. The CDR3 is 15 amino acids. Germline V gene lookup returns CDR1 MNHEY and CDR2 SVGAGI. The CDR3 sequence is CASSPRGGSNQPQHF. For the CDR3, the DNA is TGTGCCAGCAGCCCCCGGGGGGGCAGCAATCAGCCCCAGCATTTT.

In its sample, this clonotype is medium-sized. The DNA of the CDR3 is TGTGCCAGCACAACAAGCGGGGGAGTACAGTTCTTC. As protein: CASTTSGGVQFF. The genes are TRBV25-1 and TRBJ2-1; 8 nucleotides line up with TRBD2. The germline gives CDR1 MGHDK, CDR2 SYGVNS. Trimming removed 7 bases from V and 13 bases from J; junction bases left unmatched: 9. CDR3 size: 12 residues.

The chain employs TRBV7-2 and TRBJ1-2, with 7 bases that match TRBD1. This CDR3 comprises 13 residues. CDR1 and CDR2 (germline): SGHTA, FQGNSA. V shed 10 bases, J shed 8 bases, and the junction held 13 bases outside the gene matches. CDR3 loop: CANAYHQGGGYTF. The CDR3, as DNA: TGTGCCAACGCGTACCATCAGGGGGGAGGCTACACCTTC. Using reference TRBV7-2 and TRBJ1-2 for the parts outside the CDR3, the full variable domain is GAGVSQSPSNKVTEKGKDVELRCDPISGHTALYWYRQSLGQGLEFLIYFQGNSAPDKSGLPSDRFSAERTGGSVSTLTIQRTQQEDSAVYLCANAYHQGGGYTFGSGTRLTVV.

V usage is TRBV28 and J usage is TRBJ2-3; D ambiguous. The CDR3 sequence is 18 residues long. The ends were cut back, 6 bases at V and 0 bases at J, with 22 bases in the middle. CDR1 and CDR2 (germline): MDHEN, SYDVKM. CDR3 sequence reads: CASSLMLASAGSTDTQYF. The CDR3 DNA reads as TGTGCCAGCAGCCTAATGCTGGCCAGCGCCGGAAGCACAGATACGCAGTATTTT.

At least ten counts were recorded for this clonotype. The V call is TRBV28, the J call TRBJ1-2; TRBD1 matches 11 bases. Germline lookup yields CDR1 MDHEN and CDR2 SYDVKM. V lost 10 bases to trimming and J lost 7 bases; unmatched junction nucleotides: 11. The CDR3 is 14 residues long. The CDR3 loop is CATPDRGRSSGYTF. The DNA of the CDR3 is TGTGCCACCCCGGACAGGGGGCGTTCCAGTGGCTACACCTTC.

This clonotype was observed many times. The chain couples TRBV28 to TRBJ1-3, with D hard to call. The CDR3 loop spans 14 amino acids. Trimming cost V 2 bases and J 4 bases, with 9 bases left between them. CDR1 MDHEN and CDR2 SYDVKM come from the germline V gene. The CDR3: CASSLGGRGNTIYF. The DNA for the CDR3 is TGTGCCAGCAGTTTAGGAGGGCGAGGAAACACCATATATTTT.

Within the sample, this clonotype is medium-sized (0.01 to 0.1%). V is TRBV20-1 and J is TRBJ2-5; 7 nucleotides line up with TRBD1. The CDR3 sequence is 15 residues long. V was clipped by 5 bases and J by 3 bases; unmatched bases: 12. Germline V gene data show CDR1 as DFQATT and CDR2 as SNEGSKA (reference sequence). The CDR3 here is CSALMPLGQKETQYF. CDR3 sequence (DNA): TGCAGTGCTCTTATGCCGCTGGGACAGAAAGAGACCCAGTACTTC.

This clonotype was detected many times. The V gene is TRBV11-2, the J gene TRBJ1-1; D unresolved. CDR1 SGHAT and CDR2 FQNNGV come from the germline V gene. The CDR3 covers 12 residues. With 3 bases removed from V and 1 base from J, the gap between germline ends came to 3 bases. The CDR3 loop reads CASSFKNTEAFF. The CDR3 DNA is TGTGCCAGCAGCTTCAAGAACACTGAAGCTTTCTTT.

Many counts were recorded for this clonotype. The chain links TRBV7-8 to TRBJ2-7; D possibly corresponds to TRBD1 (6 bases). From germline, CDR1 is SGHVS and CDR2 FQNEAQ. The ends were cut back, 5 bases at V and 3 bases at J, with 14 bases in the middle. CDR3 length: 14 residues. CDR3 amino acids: CASSPTGQSYEQYF. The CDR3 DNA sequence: TGTGCCAGCAGCCCGACCGGACAGAGCTACGAGCAGTACTTC.